The clone carrying this T cell receptor beta chain appeared a few times. What it binds is not known. The V gene lost 2 bases and the J gene lost 8 bases, with 21 bases spanning the gap. Germline values: CDR1 MDHEN, CDR2 SYDVKM. The CDR3 is made up of 16 amino acids. The sample belongs to a study of T cell responses to AZD1222 COVID-19 vaccine. The data were produced by immunoSEQ multiplex PCR, yet TCRdb's version contains in-frame clones alone and is incomplete. The sample gives some 170,000 clones, 92% of which show up once; around 4.4% is in the top ten. Study results and caveats: Regions 160-218 and 743-854 held dominance among vaccine-associated CD4 TCRs, which spanned spike.

This material consisted of peripheral blood, taken on day 0 of MenACWY control vaccination. The sequence came from an adult in good health. V usage is TRBV28 and J usage is TRBJ1-2; D remains ambiguous. DNA of the CDR3: TGTGCCAGCAGTTTAATGGACGTCTGGGTTACGGAAGGCTACACCTTC. The encoded protein is CASSLMDVWVTEGYTF.